These 24 T cell receptor beta chains originate from one sample sequenced in a study of control samples from healthy donors and cancer patients. Generated by immunoSEQ multiplex PCR, the TCRdb table keeps only in-frame clones and is missing some. The table includes over 200,000 clones, roughly four fifths detected once. The sequencing input was PBMCs. All receptors derive from a woman aged 55-70 years with lung cancer.

The V call is TRBV7-3, the J call TRBJ2-2, with TRBD2 matching over 8 bases. After removal of 5 bases from V and 7 bases from J, the junction contained 6 bases not matched to a gene. The CDR3 has 14 amino acids. Germline lookup yields CDR1 SGHTA and CDR2 FQGTGA. The CDR3: CASSTGLGIGELFF. The CDR3 region has the DNA TGTGCCAGCAGCACGGGACTAGGGATCGGGGAGCTGTTTTTT.

The CDR3 here is CASSPQGSGANVLTF. The CDR3 DNA sequence: TGCGCCAGCAGCCCCCAGGGCTCTGGGGCCAACGTCCTGACTTTC. The V call is TRBV5-1, the J call TRBJ2-6, with D possibly matching TRBD1 (5 bases). Germline V gene lookup returns CDR1 SGHRS and CDR2 YFSETQ. The length of the CDR3 is 15 residues. Trimming took off 4 bases at V and 0 bases at J, with 8 bases between the two ends.

The V call is TRBV7-9, the J call TRBJ2-5; 9 positions match TRBD1. The germline V gene encodes CDR1 SEHNR and CDR2 FQNEAQ (reference sequence). Trimming removed 5 bases from V and 4 bases from J; junction bases left unmatched: 11. This CDR3 comprises 16 residues. The chain's CDR3 is CASSERTGADRETQYF. DNA for the CDR3: TGTGCCAGCAGCGAGCGGACAGGGGCCGATCGAGAGACCCAGTACTTC.

DNA of the CDR3: TGCGCCAGCAGCGTCGGACAGGGTGGAGGGGAGACCCAGTACTTC. Protein product: CASSVGQGGGETQYF. The rearrangement uses TRBV5-1 and TRBJ2-5; 8 bases agree with TRBD1. This CDR3 comprises 15 residues. Trimming cost V 4 bases and J 5 bases; bases outside gene matches: 10. Germline V gene sequence: CDR1 SGHRS, CDR2 YFSETQ.

J is TRBJ2-1 and V is TRBV7-8, with D perhaps TRBD1 or TRBD2 (5 bases each). Trimming pared 5 bases from V and 1 base from J, leaving 15 bases between. The CDR3 is 16 residues long. Germline CDR1 SGHVS, CDR2 FQNEAQ. The CDR3 here is CASSGWGISSYNEQFF. CDR3 in DNA: TGTGCCAGCAGCGGTTGGGGGATTTCGTCCTACAATGAGCAGTTCTTC. Combining the CDR3 with reference TRBV7-8 and TRBJ2-1 gives the whole variable domain GAGVSQSPRYKVAKRGQDVALRCDPISGHVSLFWYQQALGQGPEFLTYFQNEAQLDKSGLPSDRFFAERPEGSVSTLKIQRTQQEDSAVYLCASSGWGISSYNEQFFGPGTRLTVL.

The gene calls are TRBV6-5 and TRBJ1-1, with no clear D. The CDR3 has 12 amino acids. V shed 10 bases and J shed 4 bases, with 13 bases lying between them. Germline V gene lookup returns CDR1 MNHEY and CDR2 SVGAGI. This CDR3 reads CAIDRWVTEAFF. In nucleotides, the CDR3 is TGTGCCATCGACCGGTGGGTCACTGAAGCTTTCTTT.

V and J are TRBV6-5 and TRBJ1-2; the D gene is possibly TRBD1 (5 bases). The CDR3 covers 13 residues. V was pared by 6 bases and J by 7 bases, with 15 bases between. CDR1 MNHEY and CDR2 SVGAGI come from the germline V gene. The CDR3 nucleotides are TGTGCCAGCAGCTCGGTGGGGGGGGGTGGCTACACCTTC. This gives the protein CASSSVGGGGYTF.

J is TRBJ1-4 and V is TRBV5-1; D might be TRBD1 (6 bases). Germline V gene sequence: CDR1 SGHRS, CDR2 YFSETQ. Trimming pared 0 bases from V and 7 bases from J, leaving 10 bases between. The CDR3 sequence is 14 residues long. In DNA form, the CDR3 reads TGCGCCAGCAGCTTGGGGCAGGGGATTGAAAAACTGTTTTTT. The encoded protein is CASSLGQGIEKLFF.

This clone occurred a few times. The genes are TRBV5-6 and TRBJ1-2; D perhaps matches TRBD1 (6 bases). CDR1 is SGHDT and CDR2 is YYEEEE in the germline V gene. Trimming removed 3 bases at V and 14 bases at J, with 23 bases between. The CDR3 has 14 amino acids. CDR3 sequence (DNA): TGTGCCAGCAGCTCTGGACAGCTCTATGGAACTAGAACCTTC. Protein: CASSSGQLYGTRTF.

The V gene is TRBV24-1, the J gene TRBJ2-1; 8 bases map to TRBD2. The CDR3 has 15 amino acids. Trimming took 3 bases from V and 4 from J; bases not matched to a gene: 4. Germline V gene data show CDR1 as KGHDR and CDR2 as SFDVKD. The CDR3 spells CATSDAAGAYNEQFF. CDR3 nucleotide sequence: TGTGCCACCAGTGATGCAGCGGGGGCTTACAATGAGCAGTTCTTC.

The CDR3 here is CASSESGGDQPQHF. The DNA for the CDR3 is TGTGCCAGCAGTGAATCAGGGGGTGATCAGCCCCAGCATTTT. This sequence joins TRBV6-1 and TRBJ1-5; 7 bases are shared with TRBD1. V shed 2 bases, J shed 5 bases, and the junction held 3 bases outside the gene matches. The length of the CDR3 is 14 residues. The germline CDR1 and CDR2 sequences are MNHNS and SASEGT.

The rearrangement uses TRBV14 and TRBJ2-1, with D perhaps matching TRBD1 or TRBD2 (5 bases each). Per germline, CDR1 SGHDN and CDR2 FVKESK. V lost 5 bases to trimming and J lost 3 bases, with 14 bases between them. The CDR3 extends over 15 amino acids. CDR3: CASSFRDPNYNEQFF. The CDR3 nucleotides are TGTGCCAGCAGCTTTCGGGACCCTAACTACAATGAGCAGTTCTTC.

The chain employs TRBV5-4 and TRBJ1-1; 9 bases are shared with TRBD1. V shed 2 bases and J 4 bases; nucleotides not matched to a gene: 9. Germline CDR1 is SGHNT and CDR2 is YYREEE (reference sequence). This CDR3 contains 16 residues. As DNA, the CDR3 is TGTGCCAGCAGCTTCGGGACAGGGAGGCTAGGCACTGAAGCTTTCTTT. This gives the protein CASSFGTGRLGTEAFF. The whole variable domain, filled in from reference TRBV5-4 and TRBJ1-1, reads ETGVTQSPTHLIKTRGQQVTLRCSSQSGHNTVSWYQQALGQGPQFIFQYYREEENGRGNFPPRFSGLQFPNYSSELNVNALELDDSALYLCASSFGTGRLGTEAFFGQGTRLTVV.

This clone was found a few times. V usage is TRBV3-1 (or the pseudogene TRBV3-2) and J usage is TRBJ1-5; D ambiguous. The ends were cut back, 0 bases at V and 1 base at J, with 1 base in the middle. Germline V gene lookup returns CDR1 LGHDT and CDR2 YNNKEL (reference sequence). CDR3 length equals 13 residues. CDR3 nucleotides: TGTGCCAGCAGCCAAGACAGCAATCAGCCCCAGCATTTT. Translation gives CASSQDSNQPQHF.

The chain couples TRBV18 to TRBJ2-3; TRBD2 agrees at 8 bases. The CDR3 has 15 residues. V lost 3 bases to trimming and J lost 8 bases; unmatched junction nucleotides: 10. Germline loops: CDR1 KGHSH, CDR2 LQKENI. CDR3 sequence (DNA): TGTGCCAGCTCACCTGGTGGGGCTAGCGGGCTTACGCAGTATTTT. It specifies CASSPGGASGLTQYF.

The chain recombines TRBV5-1 with TRBJ2-7; unclear D gene. The CDR3 is made up of 13 amino acids. CDR1 SGHRS and CDR2 YFSETQ come from the germline V gene. Trimming shortened V by 4 bases and J by 2 bases, and 10 bases separated the two germline ends. CDR3 region: CASSPTLTYEQYF. CDR3 DNA: TGCGCCAGCAGCCCCACGTTAACCTACGAGCAGTACTTC.

Turning to this clone: The same CDR3 can be traced to other DNA sequences in this sample. This chain uses TRBV6-1 with TRBJ2-3; 9 bases are a match to TRBD2. V dropped 0 bases and J dropped 4; count of bases not matched to a gene: 5. This CDR3 is built from 16 residues. Germline CDR1 is MNHNS and CDR2 is SASEGT. As DNA, the CDR3 is TGTGCCAGCAGTGAAGCGCTCGGCGGGGGGGCAGATACGCAGTATTTT. Translation: CASSEALGGGADTQYF.

V gene TRBV2 combines with J gene TRBJ2-2, with D perhaps matching TRBD2 (5 bases). The CDR3 loop spans 14 amino acids. With 5 bases removed from V and 5 bases from J, the gap between germline ends came to 12 bases. Germline V gene data show CDR1 as SNHLY and CDR2 as FYNNEI. Here the CDR3 reads CASSILAETGELFF. CDR3 nucleotide sequence: TGTGCCAGCAGTATTCTAGCCGAAACCGGGGAGCTGTTTTTT. The whole variable domain, remainder taken from reference TRBV2 and TRBJ2-2, is EPEVTQTPSHQVTQMGQEVILRCVPISNHLYFYWYRQILGQKVEFLVSFYNNEISEKSEIFDDQFSVERPDGSNFTLKIRSTKLEDSAMYFCASSILAETGELFFGEGSRLTVL.

V and J are TRBV5-6 and TRBJ2-2; unclear D gene. Germline V gene data show CDR1 as SGHDT and CDR2 as YYEEEE. V was pared by 2 bases and J by 6 bases, with 11 bases between. The CDR3 length is 14 residues. CDR3 sequence: CASSFRGAAGELFF. Here the CDR3 DNA reads TGTGCCAGCAGCTTTCGTGGTGCAGCCGGGGAGCTGTTTTTT.

Note on this clone: Distinct nucleotide sequences in the sample also encode this CDR3. J is TRBJ1-5 and V is TRBV2; 10 bases fit TRBD1. This CDR3 region has 16 residues. Germline CDR1 and CDR2: SNHLY and FYNNEI. After removal of 4 bases from V and 0 bases from J, the junction contained 3 bases not matched to a gene. The CDR3 protein is CASSGDRGYSNQPQHF. CDR3 coding DNA: TGTGCCAGCAGTGGGGACAGGGGATATAGCAATCAGCCCCAGCATTTT. Supplemented by reference TRBV2 and TRBJ1-5, the full variable domain reads EPEVTQTPSHQVTQMGQEVILRCVPISNHLYFYWYRQILGQKVEFLVSFYNNEISEKSEIFDDQFSVERPDGSNFTLKIRSTKLEDSAMYFCASSGDRGYSNQPQHFGDGTRLSIL.

The chain carries TRBV6-2 or TRBV6-3 and TRBJ2-3, with 7 bases matching TRBD2. Looked up from germline, CDR1 is MNHEY and CDR2 is SVGEGT. CDR3 length: 14 amino acids. The junction had 6 bases not matched to a gene; V was cut back by 4 bases and J by 5 bases. The CDR3 nucleotides are TGTGCCAGCAGTTCCCAGGGAGGGAAAGATACGCAGTATTTT. Its protein product is CASSSQGGKDTQYF.

Only one count was recorded for this clone. The chain combines TRBV2 with TRBJ2-5; possibly TRBD2 for D (5 bases). This CDR3 spans 14 amino acids. Germline CDR1 reads SNHLY; CDR2 reads FYNNEI. Trimming cost V 2 bases and J 5 bases, with 12 bases left between them. This CDR3 is CASSETRIKETQYF. The CDR3 DNA follows: TGTGCCAGCAGTGAAACTAGGATTAAGGAGACCCAGTACTTC.

This clone appeared a single time. The rearrangement joins TRBV6-5 to TRBJ1-5; D call uncertain. This CDR3 is built from 14 residues. Germline assignment: CDR1 MNHEY and CDR2 SVGAGI. V was trimmed by 4 bases and J by 3 bases, leaving 10 bases between them. CDR3 amino acids: CASSSKNLNQPQHF. CDR3 nucleotide sequence: TGTGCCAGCAGTTCAAAGAACCTCAATCAGCCCCAGCATTTT.

J is TRBJ2-7 and V is TRBV21-1; the table's D call of TRBD2 was not tested on the DNA. TRBV21-1 is a listed pseudogene. The CDR3 is 14 residues long. The CDR3 spells CASSNGTGNYEQYF. The CDR3 nucleotides read TGTGCCAGCAGCAACGGGACTGGAAATTACGAGCAGTACTTC.